The entry that follows covers one TCR beta chain sequence. The sample is drawn from a study of cytomegalovirus exposure and HLA in healthy donors. With 60 Vbeta and 13 Jbeta primers, the PCR was carried out. TCRdb's table, derived via immunoSEQ multiplex PCR, lists solely in-frame clones and lacks some. The sample yields fewer than 250,000 clones, 70% to 90% seen once. The germline V gene encodes CDR1 LGHNA and CDR2 YNFKEQ. This CDR3 region has 16 residues. V gene TRBV4-2 combines with J gene TRBJ2-5; the D gene is possibly TRBD2 (6 bases). The DNA matches TRBJ2-7 better at its end, which makes the J call doubtful. The sequenced sample consisted of PBMCs. The sequence was obtained from a human donor in good health. The CDR3 bases are TGTGCCAGCAGCCAAGTGGGGACTGGGAGCTCCTACGAGCAGTACTTC. Translating gives CASSQVGTGSSYEQYF.